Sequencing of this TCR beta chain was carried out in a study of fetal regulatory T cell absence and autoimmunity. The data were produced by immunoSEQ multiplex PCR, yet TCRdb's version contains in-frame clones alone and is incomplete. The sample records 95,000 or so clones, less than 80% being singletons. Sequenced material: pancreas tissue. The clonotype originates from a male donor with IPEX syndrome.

CDR3 nucleotide sequence: TGTGCCTGGAGTCAGGGGCTGAAGGGTGAGCAGTACTTC. Residues: CAWSQGLKGEQYF. V gene TRBV30 combines with J gene TRBJ2-7, with D possibly matching TRBD1 (6 bases). Trimming removed 2 bases at V and 7 bases at J, with 15 bases between. This CDR3 comprises 13 residues. Germline CDR1 is GTSNPN and CDR2 is SVGIG (reference sequence).